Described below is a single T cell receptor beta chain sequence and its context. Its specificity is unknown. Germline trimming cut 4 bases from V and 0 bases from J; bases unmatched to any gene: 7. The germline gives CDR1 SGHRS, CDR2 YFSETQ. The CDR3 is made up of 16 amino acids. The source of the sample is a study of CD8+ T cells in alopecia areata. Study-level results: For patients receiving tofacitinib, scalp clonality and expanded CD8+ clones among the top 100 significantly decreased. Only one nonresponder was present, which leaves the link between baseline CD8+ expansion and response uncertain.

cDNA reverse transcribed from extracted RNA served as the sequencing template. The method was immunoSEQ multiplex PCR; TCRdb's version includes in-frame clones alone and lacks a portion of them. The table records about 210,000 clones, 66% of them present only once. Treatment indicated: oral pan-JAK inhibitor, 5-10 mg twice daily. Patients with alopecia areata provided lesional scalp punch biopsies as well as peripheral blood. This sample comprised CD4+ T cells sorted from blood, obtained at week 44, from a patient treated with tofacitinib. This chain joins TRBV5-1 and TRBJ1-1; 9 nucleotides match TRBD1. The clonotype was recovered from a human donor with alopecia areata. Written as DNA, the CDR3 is TGCGCCAGCAGCCCAGACAGGGGGAACATGAACACTGAAGCTTTCTTT. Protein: CASSPDRGNMNTEAFF.